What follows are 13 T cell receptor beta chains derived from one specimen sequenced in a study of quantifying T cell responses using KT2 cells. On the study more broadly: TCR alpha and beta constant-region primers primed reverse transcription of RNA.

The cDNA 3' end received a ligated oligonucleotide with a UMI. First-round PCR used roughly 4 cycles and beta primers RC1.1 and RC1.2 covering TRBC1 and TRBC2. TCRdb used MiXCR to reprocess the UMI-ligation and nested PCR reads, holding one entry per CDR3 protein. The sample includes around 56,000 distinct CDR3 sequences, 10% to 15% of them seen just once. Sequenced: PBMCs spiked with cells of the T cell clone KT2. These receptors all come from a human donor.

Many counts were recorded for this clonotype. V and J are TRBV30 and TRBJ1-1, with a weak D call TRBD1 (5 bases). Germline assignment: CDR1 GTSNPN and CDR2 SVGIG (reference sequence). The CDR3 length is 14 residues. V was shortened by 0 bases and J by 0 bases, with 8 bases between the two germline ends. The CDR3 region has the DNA TGTGCCTGGAGTGTGGAGGGGCTGAACACTGAAGCTTTCTTT. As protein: CAWSVEGLNTEAFF.

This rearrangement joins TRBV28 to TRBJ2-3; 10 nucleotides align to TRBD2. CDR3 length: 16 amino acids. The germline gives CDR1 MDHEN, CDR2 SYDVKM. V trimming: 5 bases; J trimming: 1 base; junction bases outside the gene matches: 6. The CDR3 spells CASSLSGLAGTDTQYF. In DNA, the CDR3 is TGTGCCAGCAGTCTTTCTGGACTAGCGGGCACAGATACGCAGTATTTT. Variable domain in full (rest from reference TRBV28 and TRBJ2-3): DVKVTQSSRYLVKRTGEKVFLECVQDMDHENMFWYRQDPGLGLRLIYFSYDVKMKEKGDIPEGYSVSREKKERFSLILESASTNQTSMYLCASSLSGLAGTDTQYFGPGTRLTVL.

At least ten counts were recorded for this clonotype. CDR3 in DNA: TGCGCCAGCAGCCAAGTGGCAGGGGGGCTCCAGCCCCAGCATTTT. Amino acid sequence: CASSQVAGGLQPQHF. The chain combines TRBV4-1 with TRBJ1-5; 7 bases agree with TRBD1. Trimming removed 1 base from V and 7 bases from J; junction bases left unmatched: 7. CDR3 length: 15 amino acids. Germline V CDR1 and CDR2: MGHRA, YSYEKL.

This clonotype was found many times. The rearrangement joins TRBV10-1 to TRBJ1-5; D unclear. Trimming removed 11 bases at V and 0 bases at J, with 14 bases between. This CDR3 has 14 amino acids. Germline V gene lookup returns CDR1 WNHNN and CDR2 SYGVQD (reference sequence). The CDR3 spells CAALWGDSNQPQHF. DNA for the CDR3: TGCGCCGCCCTTTGGGGAGATAGCAATCAGCCCCAGCATTTT.

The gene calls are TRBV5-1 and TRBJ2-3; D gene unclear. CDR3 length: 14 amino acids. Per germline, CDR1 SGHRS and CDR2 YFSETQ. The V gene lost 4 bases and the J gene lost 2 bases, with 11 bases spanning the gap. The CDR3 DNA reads TGCGCCAGCAGCCCAAGGGCTAACACAGATACGCAGTATTTT. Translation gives CASSPRANTDTQYF.

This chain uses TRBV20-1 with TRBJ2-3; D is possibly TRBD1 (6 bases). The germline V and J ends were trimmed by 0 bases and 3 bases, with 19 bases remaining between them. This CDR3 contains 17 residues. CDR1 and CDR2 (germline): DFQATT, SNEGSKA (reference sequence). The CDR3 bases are TGCAGTGCTAGAGAGTTAGAAACAGGGATCAGGACAGATACGCAGTATTTT. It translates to CSARELETGIRTDTQYF.

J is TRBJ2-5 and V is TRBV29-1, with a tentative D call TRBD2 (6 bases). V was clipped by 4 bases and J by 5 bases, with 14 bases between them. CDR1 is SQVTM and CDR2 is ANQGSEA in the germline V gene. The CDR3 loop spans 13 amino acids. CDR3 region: CSVVMGGEETQYF. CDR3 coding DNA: TGCAGCGTTGTCATGGGAGGCGAGGAGACCCAGTACTTC.

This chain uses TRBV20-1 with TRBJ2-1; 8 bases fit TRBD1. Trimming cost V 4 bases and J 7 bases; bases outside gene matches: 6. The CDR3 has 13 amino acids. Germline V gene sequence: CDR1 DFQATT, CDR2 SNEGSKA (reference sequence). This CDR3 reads CSAKGQGFNEQFF. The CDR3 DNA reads TGCAGTGCTAAAGGACAGGGTTTTAATGAGCAGTTCTTC.

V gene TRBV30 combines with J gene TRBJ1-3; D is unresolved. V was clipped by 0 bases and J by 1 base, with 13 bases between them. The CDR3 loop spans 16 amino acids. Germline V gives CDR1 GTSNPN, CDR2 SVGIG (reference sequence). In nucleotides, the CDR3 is TGTGCCTGGAGTGTACCTCGGTCGGGGTCTGGAAACACCATATATTTT. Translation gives CAWSVPRSGSGNTIYF.

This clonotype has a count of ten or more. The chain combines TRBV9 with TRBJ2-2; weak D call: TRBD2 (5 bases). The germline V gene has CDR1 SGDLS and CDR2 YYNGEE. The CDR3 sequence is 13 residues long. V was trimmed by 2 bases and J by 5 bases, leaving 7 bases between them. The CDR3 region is CASSVSGTGELFF. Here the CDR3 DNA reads TGTGCCAGCAGCGTGAGCGGTACCGGGGAGCTGTTTTTT.

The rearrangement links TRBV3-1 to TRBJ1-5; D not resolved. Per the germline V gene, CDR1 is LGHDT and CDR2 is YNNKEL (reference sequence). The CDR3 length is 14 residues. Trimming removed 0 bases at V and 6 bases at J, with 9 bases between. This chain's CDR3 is CASSQDKGFQPQHF. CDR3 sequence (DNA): TGTGCCAGCAGCCAAGATAAAGGGTTTCAGCCCCAGCATTTT. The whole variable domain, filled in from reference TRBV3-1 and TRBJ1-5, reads DTAVSQTPKYLVTQMGNDKSIKCEQNLGHDTMYWYKQDSKKFLKIMFSYNNKELIINETVPNRFSPKSPDKAHLNLHINSLELGDSAVYFCASSQDKGFQPQHFGDGTRLSIL.

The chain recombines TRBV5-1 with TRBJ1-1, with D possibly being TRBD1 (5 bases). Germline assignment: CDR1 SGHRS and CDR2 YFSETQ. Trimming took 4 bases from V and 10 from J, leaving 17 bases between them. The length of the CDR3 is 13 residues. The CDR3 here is CASSPPETDAAFF. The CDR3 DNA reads TGCGCCAGCAGCCCCCCGGAGACAGACGCAGCTTTCTTT.

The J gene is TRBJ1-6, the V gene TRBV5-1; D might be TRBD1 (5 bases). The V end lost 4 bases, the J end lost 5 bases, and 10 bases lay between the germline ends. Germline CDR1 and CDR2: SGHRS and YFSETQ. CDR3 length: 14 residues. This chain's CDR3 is CASSGGSDNSPLHF. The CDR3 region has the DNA TGCGCCAGCAGCGGGGGGTCGGATAATTCACCCCTCCACTTT. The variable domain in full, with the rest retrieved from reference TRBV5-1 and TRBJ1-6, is KAGVTQTPRYLIKTRGQQVTLSCSPISGHRSVSWYQQTPGQGLQFLFEYFSETQRNKGNFPGRFSGRQFSNSRSEMNVSTLELGDSALYLCASSGGSDNSPLHFGNGTRLTVT.